Shown below are 7 T cell receptor beta chains from a single sample sequenced in a study of post-analysis software for immune sequencing data. Whole-study results and caveats: With TRBV5-6, TRBV5-1 and TRBV20-1 included, five TRBV segments were more frequent in patients than in controls.

Libraries were made from TCR beta cDNA, and they carried unique molecular identifiers. MiXCR was run by TCRdb on the PCR reads, yielding one entry per CDR3 protein. The data contain more than 500,000 distinct CDR3 sequences, around a third of them singletons. The antigens these receptors bind are not known. Sample: blood. These receptor sequences come from a girl between 2 and 17 years old with multiple sclerosis.

The chain joins TRBV20-1 to TRBJ2-3, with D possibly matching TRBD1 (8 bases). The V and J ends lost 7 bases and 6 bases respectively, with 20 bases between them. Germline assignment: CDR1 DFQATT and CDR2 SNEGSKA (reference sequence). The CDR3 extends over 14 amino acids. CDR3: CSVRGAGGMDTQYF. The DNA for the CDR3 is TGCAGTGTTCGGGGGGCAGGGGGCATGGATACGCAGTATTTT.

This chain joins TRBV7-8 and TRBJ1-2, with a possible D match to TRBD1 (6 bases). CDR1 and CDR2 from the germline V gene are SGHVS and FQNEAQ. V lost 11 bases and J lost 14, with 24 bases in between. The CDR3 length is 12 residues. For the CDR3, the DNA is TGTGCCCTCCAGGACCGTACAGGGCTAGCTACCTTC. Protein product: CALQDRTGLATF.

This chain links TRBV5-1 with TRBJ2-7; no reliable D call. The CDR3 loop spans 15 amino acids. V lost 6 bases and J lost 2, with 18 bases in between. CDR1 SGHRS and CDR2 YFSETQ come from the germline V gene. CDR3 DNA: TGCGCCAGCACCAGATCTCCAGAGGACCCCTACGAGCAGTACTTC. Protein: CASTRSPEDPYEQYF.

This clonotype was observed a handful of times. The chain combines TRBV12-3 or TRBV12-4 with TRBJ2-4; possible D gene TRBD1, 6 bases. The closer fit of TRBJ2-7 to the DNA end suggests the J call may be wrong. This CDR3 has 17 amino acids. The CDR3: CASSGHRQALTIGEQYF. CDR3 nucleotides: TGTGCCAGCAGTGGCCACCGACAGGCCCTAACGATCGGCGAGCAGTACTTC.

The J gene is TRBJ2-1, the V gene TRBV9; possibly TRBD1 or TRBD2 for D (6 bases each). This CDR3 region has 14 residues. V was cut by 2 bases and J by 6 bases, with 12 bases left in between. Germline V gene lookup returns CDR1 SGDLS and CDR2 YYNGEE. CDR3 amino acids: CASSVRGVGNEQFF. The CDR3 DNA follows: TGTGCCAGCAGCGTGAGGGGGGTTGGCAATGAGCAGTTCTTC.

V usage is TRBV6-6 and J usage is TRBJ2-5; D is undetermined. This CDR3 is built from 13 residues. V dropped 5 bases and J dropped 0 bases, with 7 bases sitting between them. Germline loops: CDR1 MNHNY, CDR2 SVGAGI (reference sequence). The CDR3 DNA reads as TGTGCCAGCAGTAACCGCAACCAAGAGACCCAGTACTTC. This translates into CASSNRNQETQYF.

The chain joins TRBV9 to TRBJ2-1; D is uncertain. V was trimmed by 0 bases and J by 8 bases, leaving 9 bases between them. The CDR3 is 13 residues long. Germline assignment: CDR1 SGDLS and CDR2 YYNGEE. Here the CDR3 DNA reads TGTGCCAGCAGCGTAGGCCCAGCAGATGAGCAGTTCTTC. This encodes CASSVGPADEQFF.